These T cell receptor beta chains were read from a single sample in a study of cytomegalovirus exposure and HLA in healthy donors. Produced via immunoSEQ multiplex PCR; TCRdb's table is partial and in-frame only. The repertoire includes around 100,000 clones, less than 80% of them detected once, and approximately 2.8% sits in the top ten. The sample taken for sequencing was PBMCs. Receptor source: a woman between 40 and 50 years old in good health and CMV-seronegative. Both conserved end residues are part of each CDR3. Each record gives: clone size, V gene, J gene, D gene, CDR3 DNA, CDR3 protein. The D gene is left open where the match is weak. Clone size is stated in some rows and not others, as once, few, many or a class when expanded.

.	TRBV29-1	TRBJ2-7	.	TGCAGCGTTGCTCCCCCGGGGACACTTTACGAGCAGTACTTC	CSVAPPGTLYEQYF
.	TRBV4-3	TRBJ2-1	TRBD2	TGCGCCAGCAGCCAAGATGGACTAGCGGGAGAGGGTGGTCAGTTCTTC	CASSQDGLAGEGGQFF
.	TRBV5-4	TRBJ2-1	TRBD1	TGTGCCAGCAGCTCCCCCGGACAGGGGGCTAGGATTGAGCAGTTCTTC	CASSSPGQGARIEQFF
.	TRBV27	TRBJ1-1	TRBD1	TGTGCCAGCAGTTGGCTCACAGGGGGCGGCACTGAAGCTTCCTTT	CASSWLTGGGTEASF
.	TRBV7-9	TRBJ2-1	TRBD2	TGTGCCAGCAGCTTAGATCTAGCGGGAGACAATGAGCAGTTCTTC	CASSLDLAGDNEQFF
.	TRBV10-3	TRBJ2-2	TRBD1	TGTGCCATCAGTGTTACAGGGGTGAACACCGGGGAGCTGTTTTTT	CAISVTGVNTGELFF
.	TRBV7-8	TRBJ1-2	TRBD1	TGTGCCAGCAGCCCTCGACAGGGGGCACGAGCTAACTATAGCTACACCTTC	CASSPRQGARANYSYTF
once	TRBV2	TRBJ1-2	.	TGTGCCAGCAGTGAGACGATGAGGGCGGCAGCAGCTGGCTACACCTTC	CASSETMRAAAAGYTF
few	TRBV7-2	TRBJ1-4	TRBD1	TGTGCCAGCAGCCCGGACAGGCGTAATGAAAAACTGTTTTTT	CASSPDRRNEKLFF
.	TRBV19	TRBJ2-3	TRBD1	TGTGCCAGCAACCGACAGGGGGCAGATACGCAGTATTTT	CASNRQGADTQYF
few	TRBV30	TRBJ2-1	TRBD2	TGTGCCTGGAGTGTCGAGACTAGCGGGACGCAGTTCTTC	CAWSVETSGTQFF
.	TRBV19	TRBJ2-7	TRBD1	TGTGCCAGTAGTGGACCGGGACAGGCCTCCTACGAGCAGTACTTC	CASSGPGQASYEQYF
.	TRBV4-2	TRBJ2-7	.	TGTGCCAGCAGCTTGGCGGGACAGTCTACGGAGCAGTACTTC	CASSLAGQSTEQYF
.	TRBV5-1	TRBJ1-4	.	TGCGCCAGCAGCGGTACCGGGACAACTAATGAAAAACTGTTTTTT	CASSGTGTTNEKLFF
.	TRBV15	TRBJ1-1	.	TGTGCCACCAACCCTGGACGGGGTGAAGCTTTCTTT	CATNPGRGEAFF
.	TRBV4-3	TRBJ2-5	.	TGCGCCAGCAGCCAAGATCGCGCGGGCTTGGGATCAGAGACCCAGTACTTC	CASSQDRAGLGSETQYF
few	TRBV6-5	TRBJ2-2	.	TGTGCCAGCCTTGCACAGGGATTGAACACCGGGGAGCTGTTTTTT	CASLAQGLNTGELFF
few	TRBV6-4	TRBJ2-1	.	TGTGCCAGCAGTAAGGACAGTTACAATGAGCAGTTCTTC	CASSKDSYNEQFF
.	TRBV28	TRBJ2-1	.	TGTGCCAGTCGGACGGGAGTGTCCTACAATGAGCAGTTCTTC	CASRTGVSYNEQFF
.	TRBV10-1	TRBJ2-3	TRBD2	TGCGCCAGCACCGGGGGACTAGCGGGAGAGTCAGATACGCAGTATTTT	CASTGGLAGESDTQYF
.	TRBV7-8	TRBJ1-5	TRBD1	TGTGCCAGCAGCTTAGGATGGGGCAGGGGGGAAAATAGCAATCAGCCCCAGCATTTT	CASSLGWGRGENSNQPQHF
.	TRBV11-3	TRBJ2-1	.	TGTGCCAGCAGCTTAGAAGGCGGTGAGCAGTTCTTC	CASSLEGGEQFF
.	TRBV11-2	TRBJ1-3	.	TGTGCCAGCAGCTTATTCGACGCTAGCTCTGGAAACACCATATATTTT	CASSLFDASSGNTIYF
few	TRBV6-5	TRBJ2-7	.	TGTGCCAGCAGTTACCTGCGACAATGGCCCCACGAGCAGTACTTC	CASSYLRQWPHEQYF